This is a list of T cell receptor beta chains from one sample in a study of blood T cell repertoires in COVID-19. The data were produced by immunoSEQ multiplex PCR, yet TCRdb's version contains in-frame clones alone and is incomplete. The sample contains under 250,000 clones, 84% of which appear only once. Material for sequencing was PBMCs or T cells enriched from blood (not recorded which). The receptors were gathered from a man aged 55 to 70 who had recovered from COVID-19. The CDR3 runs from the conserved cysteine through the conserved F or W. Each record gives: clone size, V gene, J gene, D gene, CDR3 DNA, CDR3 protein. The D gene is left open where the match is weak. The listing skips clone size in some rows; elsewhere it reads once, few, many or a size class.

>.|TRBV28|TRBJ1-2|.
TGTGCCAGCAGTTTCCGGGATATAAGCGATGGCTACACCTTC
CASSFRDISDGYTF
>.|TRBV11-2|TRBJ2-7|TRBD1
TGTGCCAGCAGCTTAGATCAGGGACAGATCACCTACGAGCAGTACTTC
CASSLDQGQITYEQYF
>.|TRBV7-8|TRBJ2-1|.
TGTGCCAGCACCCTGATGGCGACGCAGGATGAGCAGTTCTTC
CASTLMATQDEQFF
>.|TRBV2|TRBJ2-5|TRBD2
TGTGCCAGCAGTCCGGGACTAGCGGGGGGCCTTATCCAGTACTTC
CASSPGLAGGLIQYF
>.|TRBV7-2|TRBJ1-5|TRBD1
TGTGCCAGCAGCTTAGGCCAGGGGGATATCTACAATCAGCCCCAGCATTTT
CASSLGQGDIYNQPQHF
>.|TRBV29-1|TRBJ2-3|TRBD1
TGCAGCGTTGTGGGTGGGACAGGGGGCGCCGGCACAGATACGCAGTATTTT
CSVVGGTGGAGTDTQYF
>.|TRBV6-5|TRBJ2-3|TRBD2
TGTGCCAGCAGTTACGGCCTAGCGGCCACAGATACGCAGTATTTT
CASSYGLAATDTQYF
>.|TRBV15|TRBJ1-5|TRBD1
TGTGCCACCAGCAGAGGGGACAGGGGGAAGGGTCAGCCCCAGCATTTT
CATSRGDRGKGQPQHF
>.|TRBV12-3/TRBV12-4|TRBJ1-1|.
TGTGCCAGCAGTTTTGCGGGCACTGAAGCTTTCTTT
CASSFAGTEAFF
>.|TRBV5-4|TRBJ2-2|.
TGTGCCAGCAGCTTGGACAGGAGAACCGGGGAGCTGTTTTTT
CASSLDRRTGELFF
>.|TRBV7-2|TRBJ1-1|.
TGTGCCAGCAGCTTAGTTGTCAGGAACACTGAAGCTTTCTTT
CASSLVVRNTEAFF
>.|TRBV2|TRBJ1-3|TRBD1
TGTGCCAGCAGTTGGACAGGTGAAAGCTCTGGAAACACCATATATTTT
CASSWTGESSGNTIYF
>once|TRBV9|TRBJ2-3|TRBD2
TGTGCCAGCAGCGTAGGGACAGCCGGGGGGGCAGATACGCAGTATTTT
CASSVGTAGGADTQYF
>.|TRBV6-5|TRBJ1-1|TRBD1
TGTGCCAGCACTGCGGACAGGGGATACACTGAAGCTTTCTTT
CASTADRGYTEAFF
>.|TRBV4-1|TRBJ1-2|TRBD1
TGCGCCAGCAGCCAAGATGTTCATCGACAGGGGATTAACTATGGCTACACCTTC
CASSQDVHRQGINYGYTF
>.|TRBV9|TRBJ1-6|.
TGTGCCAGCAGCGTAGAGGGCAGGGGAAATTCACCCCTCCACTTT
CASSVEGRGNSPLHF
>.|TRBV19|TRBJ2-5|TRBD2
TGTGCCAGCAGTCCCCCGGGGGGGCCGGGGACCCAGTACTTC
CASSPPGGPGTQYF
>.|TRBV4-3|TRBJ1-2|.
TGCGCCAGCAGCCAAGAAATCCGGCAGGGTGGCTACACCTTC
CASSQEIRQGGYTF
>.|TRBV5-1|TRBJ2-3|TRBD2
TGCGCCAGCAGCTTGGAGGGAGCGGGGGTGATAGATACGCAGTATTTT
CASSLEGAGVIDTQYF
>.|TRBV7-9|TRBJ2-7|.
TGTGCCAGCAGCTTAGGGCGGTCGGCAGCCAACGAGCAGTACTTC
CASSLGRSAANEQYF
>.|TRBV3-1/TRBV3-2|TRBJ1-6|TRBD1
TGTGCCAGCAGCTGGGACAGAGAGTTCTCACCCCTCCACTTT
CASSWDREFSPLHF
>.|TRBV19|TRBJ1-4|.
TGTGCCAGTAGTACGGTGGGCAGGGATGAAAAACTGTTTTTT
CASSTVGRDEKLFF
>.|TRBV2|TRBJ2-2|.
TGTGCCAGCAGGAGGGACACGAACACCGGGGAGCTGTTTTTT
CASRRDTNTGELFF
>.|TRBV5-6|TRBJ1-1|.
TGTGCCAGCAGCGACACTACAGGACCGAAAATGAACACTGAAGCTTTCTTT
CASSDTTGPKMNTEAFF
>.|TRBV5-8|TRBJ1-1|.
TGTGCCAGCAGGAGGGGGGGCAGGGCTGACACTGAAGCTTTCTTT
CASRRGGRADTEAFF
>.|TRBV29-1|TRBJ1-1|TRBD1
TGCAGCGTTGAAGTTTCGCAGGGGGCTTTACTTATGAACACTGAAGCTTTCTTT
CSVEVSQGALLMNTEAFF
>.|TRBV7-2|TRBJ2-7|TRBD1
TGTGCCACCGCCACGGAGGGACAGGGACCCTACGAGCAGTACTTC
CATATEGQGPYEQYF
>.|TRBV27|TRBJ2-1|.
TGTGCCAGCAGCTGGGGGCTCAAGGATGAGCAGTTCTTC
CASSWGLKDEQFF
>.|TRBV4-3|TRBJ1-6|.
TGCGCCAGCAGCCAAGATATTCGTACTAGCTATAATTCACCCCTCCACTTT
CASSQDIRTSYNSPLHF
>.|TRBV23-1|TRBJ1-5|.
TGCGCCAGCAGTCAACCCGGGGGAGGCAATCAGCCCCAGCATTTT
CASSQPGGGNQPQHF
>.|TRBV5-1|TRBJ1-2|TRBD1
TGCGCCAGCAGCTTGGATAACAGGGGGCCTTCCTATGGCTACACCTTC
CASSLDNRGPSYGYTF
>.|TRBV10-1|TRBJ2-7|TRBD1
TGCGCCAGCAGTGAGGCCGGGACAGGGAATGAGCAGTACTTC
CASSEAGTGNEQYF
>.|TRBV28|TRBJ2-5|TRBD1
TGTGCCAGCAGTACCCAAGGACAGGGCAAAGAGACCCAGTACTTC
CASSTQGQGKETQYF
>once|TRBV19|TRBJ1-2|TRBD1
TGTGCCAGTAGTCCCCGGACAGGGGGCACCTCCTATGGCTACACCTTC
CASSPRTGGTSYGYTF
>.|TRBV2|TRBJ2-1|.
TGTGCCAGCAGTGAAACCTCCGGTAGGGGGATCGACAATGAGCAGTTCTTC
CASSETSGRGIDNEQFF
>once|TRBV4-2|TRBJ2-4|TRBD1
TGTGCCAGCAGCCCGGGACAGGGGGAGAGGGCTGCCAAAAACATTCAGTACTTC
CASSPGQGERAAKNIQYF
>.|TRBV7-8|TRBJ2-5|.
TGTGCCAGCAGCTTACGACAGGCACACCCCCAAGAGACCCAGTACTTC
CASSLRQAHPQETQYF
>few|TRBV6-5|TRBJ1-1|.
TGTGCCAGCAGTTCGACAGTGAACACTGAAGCTTTCTTT
CASSSTVNTEAFF
>.|TRBV5-1|TRBJ2-1|TRBD2
TGCGCCAGCAGCCCCGGCGGGAGGGGTGAGCAGTTCTTC
CASSPGGRGEQFF
>.|TRBV27|TRBJ1-1|TRBD1
TGTGCCAGCAGCCTAGCGACAGGGGTTAACACTGAAGCTTTCTTT
CASSLATGVNTEAFF
>.|TRBV19|TRBJ2-5|.
TGTGCCAGTAGTATACAGGTCCAAGAGACCCAGTACTTC
CASSIQVQETQYF
>.|TRBV10-3|TRBJ2-3|.
TGTGCCATCAGTGTCTCAAGGGGGTTGAACACAGATACGCAGTATTTT
CAISVSRGLNTDTQYF
>many|TRBV5-6|TRBJ1-1|.
TGTGCCAGCAGCTTCCCGACAGGGAACACTGAAGCTTTCTTT
CASSFPTGNTEAFF
>.|TRBV5-6|TRBJ1-6|.
TGTGCCAGCAGCTTGGAGGAGGGGAATTCACCCCTCCACTTT
CASSLEEGNSPLHF
>.|TRBV18|TRBJ1-1|TRBD1
TGTGCCAGCTCACGGGGACAGGGAGTGACTGAAGCTTTCTTT
CASSRGQGVTEAFF
>.|TRBV12-5|TRBJ1-4|.
TGTGCTAGTGGTTTTGGGGACACAACTAATGAAAAACTGTTTTTT
CASGFGDTTNEKLFF
>.|TRBV19|TRBJ1-2|TRBD1
TGTGCCAGTAGTTACGGACAGGGGGTTCCAGGCTACACCTTC
CASSYGQGVPGYTF
>.|TRBV28|TRBJ1-4|TRBD1
TGTGCCAGCAGGCGCCGGGACAGGGTTGCGGAAAAACTGTTTTTT
CASRRRDRVAEKLFF
>.|TRBV25-1|TRBJ2-7|TRBD1
TGTGCCAGCAGTGTTACAGGGGACCACGAGCAGTACTTC
CASSVTGDHEQYF
>once|TRBV7-3|TRBJ1-2|.
TGTGCCAGCAGCCCGGACAGATCCAACTATGGCTACACCTTC
CASSPDRSNYGYTF
>.|TRBV30|TRBJ1-1|TRBD1
TGTGCCTGGGCCCAGGGACAGATAAATGAAGCTTTCTTT
CAWAQGQINEAFF
>.|TRBV2|TRBJ1-1|TRBD1
TGTGCCAGCCAGGGGGACGAGGAAGACACTGAAGCTTTCTTT
CASQGDEEDTEAFF
>once|TRBV4-3|TRBJ2-7|.
TGCGCCAGCAGCCAACGTCATCGGGGGAACCACGAGCAGTACTTC
CASSQRHRGNHEQYF